The present T cell receptor (beta chain) was sequenced within a study of immune cell composition in non-small cell lung cancer (dated by TCRdb to the late 2010s). In terms of the full investigation: To assign histologic subtype, which was mostly lung adenocarcinoma or squamous cell carcinoma, H&E was combined with p63, CK5, Napsin A and TTF-1 immunohistochemistry. Using Adaptive Biotechnologies, the researchers ran TCR-beta sequencing on 34 paired NSCLC tumour and non-adjacent lung specimens, along with approximately 24 tumour-only specimens. The subtype comparisons left out a handful of tumour specimens with TCR-beta data because those specimens were rare histological subtypes. Supplementary cohort #1, around 10 lung adenocarcinoma cases, had paired tumour/lung TCR-beta sequencing and TIL populations generated to assess tumour reactivity. What the work shows at the level of the full study, not this receptor alone: Only around ten cases were included in the reactivity cohort, and sequence sharing between tumour-reactive clones and the dominant in vivo tumour-associated clones was not shown. Lung squamous cell carcinoma tumours had significantly higher Top 10 clone scores and productive clonality than lung adenocarcinoma tumours. No significant correlation was found between tumour TCR-beta clonality and smoking pack-years. Across fewer than 13 adenocarcinoma cases, the maximal tumour-associated clone frequency showed a strong correlation with TIL tumour reactivity, but overall clonality showed no such correlation. Nearly half of NSCLC cases had tumour-associated clones >0.5%, with approximately 80% of squamous carcinomas showing such clones compared with about 35% of adenocarcinomas.

TCR-beta CDR3 regions were amplified from genomic DNA by a two-step multiplex PCR, with the second step adding Illumina-compatible adaptors. TCR-beta immunosequencing was performed on an Illumina platform as a commercial immunoSEQ service. For the original study's pipeline: Repertoires were described by productive clonality and by Top 10 Clones, which is the percentage of T-cell templates coming from the ten most frequent sequences. Values of productive clonality ranged from 0 to 1, with a monoclonal population indicated by a value of 1. Tumour-associated clones were defined as sequences comprising at least 0.1% of tumour T-cell templates but absent from matched non-adjacent lung, identified via log10 scatter plots. Two-group comparisons used Student's t-tests, stages used ANOVA, and relationships used linear regression, analysed in GraphPad Prism7 and R. What TCRdb holds here is the immuneACCESS table cut down to in-frame rearrangements. Part of the clones is not present; checked against another copy, under half of the missing clones reflect an unresolved V gene, and the others are unexplained. V, J and clone size are taken as reported in that table, and D and trimming were inferred from the DNA itself. The sample yields about 2,500 clones; around 83% were counted once. The ten largest account for about 7% of the sample.

Details on this clone: The specificity of this receptor is unknown. No qualities accompany the bases; no much larger clone lies one base away.

In the germline V gene, CDR1 corresponds to SGDLS and CDR2 to YYNGEE. Compared with germline, V lacks 0 bases and J lacks 9 bases; bases without a gene match: 1. From the cysteine up to the phenylalanine, the CDR3 has a length of 12 residues. Just CDR3 DNA is preserved here, 36 bases in frame from base 1. Genomic DNA was isolated with the QIAamp DNA kit from frozen aliquots of single-cell suspensions that had not been sorted. The tumour samples consisted of surgically resected non-small cell lung cancer tissue. Tissues were received within 2 hours of resection and were immediately processed into single-cell suspensions. Tissue was broken up mechanically, digested enzymatically with DNase I, collagenase I and hyaluronidase for 30 to 35 minutes at 37 degrees C, and then filtered and RBC-lysed.

Sequenced input: lung tumor tissue. The clonotype was recovered from a human donor with non-small cell lung cancer. The chain is assembled from TRBV9 and TRBJ1-1; TRBD1 aligns with 8 central bases. The nucleotide sequence is TGTGCCAGCAGCGTAGGGGACAGGCAAGCTTTCTTT. This codes for CASSVGDRQAFF.